Following are 3 T cell receptor beta chains from one sample sequenced in a study of CD4 T cells in relation to SARS-CoV-2 and coronaviruses. Unexposed donor CD4+ T cells date from about 2011-2018, before the COVID-19 pandemic. Isolation of CD4+ T cells took place after approximately eleven days in culture. Sequencing was performed with immunoSEQ multiplex PCR; in TCRdb, only in-frame clones are kept and a portion is missing. The sample has 25,000 to 30,000 clones, around 76% seen once. Their cognate antigens are unknown. The specimen was CD4+ T cells from PBMCs, cultured in vitro. The receptors were sampled from a human donor in good health.

The chain recombines TRBV6-2 or TRBV6-3 with TRBJ2-1; 13 positions agree with TRBD2. The V segment lost 2 bases and the J segment 10 bases; nucleotides outside the gene matches: 11. Germline V gives CDR1 MNHEY, CDR2 SVGEGT. The CDR3 runs to 17 residues. CDR3 DNA: TGTGCCAGCAGTTACCGACTGACTAGCGGGAGGCCCCAGGAGCAGTTCTTC. It codes for CASSYRLTSGRPQEQFF.

This clone was recorded once. The V gene is TRBV29-1, the J gene TRBJ2-1; 7 nucleotides align to TRBD2. Germline loops: CDR1 SQVTM, CDR2 ANQGSEA. This CDR3 is 12 amino acids long. Losses at the gene ends were 7 bases for V and 9 bases for J; bases not matched to a gene: 9. CDR3 sequence (DNA): TGCAGCGCCCCGACTAGCTACGGTGAGCAGTTCTTC. Translation gives CSAPTSYGEQFF.

A single count supports this clone. V gene TRBV11-2 combines with J gene TRBJ2-5; 7 nucleotides match TRBD2. This CDR3 contains 16 residues. Trimming at V came to 1 base and at J to 5 bases, leaving 10 bases not matched to a gene. The germline gives CDR1 SGHAT, CDR2 FQNNGV. Here the CDR3 DNA reads TGTGCCAGCAGCTTAGGGGGGGGACCGGACTCGGAGACCCAGTACTTC. Protein sequence: CASSLGGGPDSETQYF.